Shown below are 13 T cell receptor beta chains from a single sample sequenced in a study of T-cell reconstitution after alpha-beta-depleted transplantation in children. Molecular barcoding with unique molecular identifiers was used for the TCRbeta library. One entry per CDR3 protein, called by TCRdb with MiXCR from the PCR reads. The sample lists approximately 520,000 distinct CDR3 sequences; approximately 32% were seen once. The sequenced sample was PBMCs from the stem cell graft donor, obtained from the stem cell graft. These receptors came from a human donor who donated a stem cell graft to a child with aplastic anemia.

This clonotype was counted a few times. The rearrangement uses TRBV18 and TRBJ2-5, with D possibly TRBD2 on 5 matching bases. The CDR3 runs 14 residues. Germline loops: CDR1 KGHSH, CDR2 LQKENI. Trimming shortened V by 3 bases and J by 5 bases, and 13 bases separated the two germline ends. CDR3 nucleotides: TGTGCCAGCTCACCTCCTTCGGAGCGGGAGACCCAGTACTTC. Its protein product is CASSPPSERETQYF.

Written as DNA, the CDR3 is TGTGCCAGCAGTTCACCGGGACACCAGTACCAAGAGACCCAGTACTTC. It yields the protein CASSSPGHQYQETQYF. The rearrangement uses TRBV28 and TRBJ2-5; maybe TRBD1 (6 bases). There are 16 residues in the CDR3. Germline CDR1 is MDHEN and CDR2 is SYDVKM. V lost 4 bases to trimming and J lost 0 bases, with 15 bases between them. The full variable domain, with the rest looked up from reference TRBV28 and TRBJ2-5, is DVKVTQSSRYLVKRTGEKVFLECVQDMDHENMFWYRQDPGLGLRLIYFSYDVKMKEKGDIPEGYSVSREKKERFSLILESASTNQTSMYLCASSSPGHQYQETQYFGPGTRLLVL.

The chain carries TRBV12-3 or TRBV12-4 and TRBJ1-2, with 12 bases fitting TRBD1. This CDR3 has 14 residues. V dropped 6 bases and J dropped 11; count of bases not matched to a gene: 10. Here the CDR3 DNA reads TGTGCCAGCAGAGACTCCGGGACAGGGGGCGCTTACACCTTC. Its translation is CASRDSGTGGAYTF.

This chain joins TRBV5-1 and TRBJ2-2, with D possibly matching TRBD1 (6 bases). The CDR3 totals 15 residues. The germline gives CDR1 SGHRS, CDR2 YFSETQ. The V end lost 4 bases, the J end lost 6 bases, and 16 bases lay between the germline ends. The CDR3 region has the DNA TGCGCCAGCAGCCCATGGACAGTATCACCCGGGGAGCTGTTTTTT. It is translated as CASSPWTVSPGELFF.

This clonotype was counted only a few times. The V and J genes are TRBV20-1 and TRBJ2-1; 7 bases map to TRBD2. The V and J ends lost 3 bases and 0 bases, in that order; junction bases with no gene match: 8. The CDR3 sequence is 16 residues long. The V gene's germline CDR1 is DFQATT and CDR2 SNEGSKA (reference sequence). This CDR3 reads CSASPPGLLSYNEQFF. DNA for the CDR3: TGCAGTGCTAGTCCTCCGGGACTACTCTCCTACAATGAGCAGTTCTTC.

The chain has TRBV29-1 and TRBJ2-1; 7 bases match TRBD2. The CDR3 consists of 13 residues. In germline, CDR1 is SQVTM, CDR2 ANQGSEA. Trimming removed 5 bases from V and 7 bases from J; junction bases left unmatched: 8. The CDR3 DNA follows: TGCAGCGTTCCCCTTCTAGCGGTTAATGAGCAGTTCTTC. Amino acid sequence: CSVPLLAVNEQFF.

The chain has TRBV7-9 and TRBJ1-1; no clear D. Trimming removed 3 bases from V and 8 bases from J, with 10 bases in between. The CDR3 is 12 amino acids. Looked up from germline, CDR1 is SEHNR and CDR2 is FQNEAQ (reference sequence). The CDR3 region is CASSLSLREAFF. DNA of the CDR3: TGTGCCAGCAGCTTGAGCTTAAGGGAAGCTTTCTTT.

The sample holds a few counts of this clonotype. The V gene is TRBV10-2, the J gene TRBJ1-5; 8 bases fit TRBD1. V shed 7 bases and J 5 bases; nucleotides not matched to a gene: 7. CDR1 and CDR2 from the germline V gene are WSHSY and SAAADI. The CDR3 has 14 amino acids. CDR3 nucleotide sequence: TGCGCCAGCAATGACGACAGGGGCGATCAGCCCCAGCATTTT. Translating gives CASNDDRGDQPQHF.

The V and J genes are TRBV4-2 and TRBJ1-2, with TRBD1 as a possible D gene (6 bases). V was clipped by 7 bases and J by 4 bases, with 16 bases between them. The CDR3 is made up of 14 amino acids. Per germline, CDR1 LGHNA and CDR2 YNFKEQ. CDR3 amino acids: CASTYVGGAYGYTF. The CDR3 bases are TGTGCCAGCACATACGTCGGGGGCGCCTATGGCTACACCTTC.

The chain couples TRBV5-1 to TRBJ2-5, with a possible D match to TRBD1 (8 bases). V shed 5 bases and J shed 4 bases, with 12 bases lying between them. Germline lookup yields CDR1 SGHRS and CDR2 YFSETQ. The CDR3 totals 13 residues. Written as DNA, the CDR3 is TGCGCCAGCAGGACAGGGGAGGGAGAGACCCAGTACTTC. Its protein product is CASRTGEGETQYF.

This sequence joins TRBV10-1 and TRBJ2-1; 8 bases are a match to TRBD2. V lost 4 bases and J lost 6; bases outside the gene matches: 11. This CDR3 has 16 residues. Germline CDR1 WNHNN, CDR2 SYGVQD (reference sequence). As DNA, the CDR3 is TGCGCCAGCAGTGGGGGCCTAGCGGGTTTCTCCAATGAGCAGTTCTTC. It codes for CASSGGLAGFSNEQFF.

The V gene is TRBV5-1, the J gene TRBJ2-3, with 9 nucleotides matching TRBD2. The CDR3 consists of 16 residues. The V segment lost 0 bases and the J segment 3 bases; nucleotides outside the gene matches: 5. From germline, CDR1 is SGHRS and CDR2 YFSETQ. The CDR3 DNA sequence: TGCGCCAGCAGCTTGGACACGGGACTAGCAACAGATACGCAGTATTTT. This sequence encodes CASSLDTGLATDTQYF.

The gene calls are TRBV7-2 and TRBJ1-4, with TRBD1 as a possible D gene (6 bases). This CDR3 region has 15 residues. The germline V gene encodes CDR1 SGHTA and CDR2 FQGNSA. Trimming left V 4 bases short and J 7 bases short, with 16 bases between. In DNA form, the CDR3 reads TGTGCCAGCAGCTCCGCAGCAGGGGAAGCTGAAAAACTGTTTTTT. It is translated as CASSSAAGEAEKLFF. The full variable domain, completed using reference TRBV7-2 and TRBJ1-4, is GAGVSQSPSNKVTEKGKDVELRCDPISGHTALYWYRQSLGQGLEFLIYFQGNSAPDKSGLPSDRFSAERTGGSVSTLTIQRTQQEDSAVYLCASSSAAGEAEKLFFGSGTQLSVL.